These T cell receptor beta chains were read from a single sample in a study of blood T cell repertoires in COVID-19. Using immunoSEQ multiplex PCR, the repertoire was profiled, and TCRdb retains in-frame clones only, with some absent. This sample has over 150,000 clones, with about 74% found just once. Sequencing was performed on peripheral blood. Receptors originate from a man in his sixties with acute or convalescent COVID-19. The CDR3 runs from the conserved cysteine through the conserved F or W. D genes are given only for firm matches. Size tells how often a clone was seen (once, few, many) or the class of an expanded clone, and some rows leave it out.

d_call: TRBD1
v_call: TRBV18
j_call: TRBJ2-6
clone_size: once
cdr3_nt: TGTGCCAGCTCACCTGGACAGGGGAACGCTGGGGCCAACGTCCTGACTTTC
cdr3_aa: CASSPGQGNAGANVLTF

d_call: NA
v_call: TRBV30
j_call: TRBJ1-2
clone_size: NA
cdr3_nt: TGTGCCTGGAGTATCTTACAGGGCCTGGGCTACACCTTC
cdr3_aa: CAWSILQGLGYTF

d_call: TRBD2
v_call: TRBV19
j_call: TRBJ2-7
clone_size: NA
cdr3_nt: TGTGCCACCAAGGGACTAGCGGGGCAGGAGCAGTACTTC
cdr3_aa: CATKGLAGQEQYF

d_call: TRBD1
v_call: TRBV19
j_call: TRBJ1-2
clone_size: NA
cdr3_nt: TGTGCCAGTAGTACATGGACAGGTGGGACAGGCTACACCTTC
cdr3_aa: CASSTWTGGTGYTF

d_call: NA
v_call: TRBV7-9
j_call: TRBJ2-1
clone_size: few
cdr3_nt: TGTGCCAGCAGCTTAGCACAGAGCTCCTACAATGAGCAGTTCTTC
cdr3_aa: CASSLAQSSYNEQFF

d_call: TRBD2
v_call: TRBV11-2
j_call: TRBJ2-1
clone_size: NA
cdr3_nt: TGTGCCAGCAGCTTTCGGACTAGCGGGGGGGGATACAATGAGCAGTTCTTC
cdr3_aa: CASSFRTSGGGYNEQFF

d_call: NA
v_call: TRBV30
j_call: TRBJ1-2
clone_size: NA
cdr3_nt: TGTGCCTGGAGTGTATCGCGGGACTATGGCTACACCTTC
cdr3_aa: CAWSVSRDYGYTF

d_call: NA
v_call: TRBV19
j_call: TRBJ1-2
clone_size: few
cdr3_nt: TGTGCCAGTAGTCCAACAGGGATCGAAAGTGGCTACACCTTC
cdr3_aa: CASSPTGIESGYTF

d_call: NA
v_call: TRBV7-2
j_call: TRBJ1-5
clone_size: NA
cdr3_nt: TGTGCCAGCAGCTTAGTAACACAAAGCAATCAGCCCCAGCATTTT
cdr3_aa: CASSLVTQSNQPQHF

d_call: NA
v_call: TRBV6-5
j_call: TRBJ2-4
clone_size: NA
cdr3_nt: TGTGCCAGCAGTTATAGAAACATTCAGTACTTC
cdr3_aa: CASSYRNIQYF

d_call: TRBD1
v_call: TRBV11-2
j_call: TRBJ1-1
clone_size: NA
cdr3_nt: TGTGCCAGCAGCTCGGGGACAGGGAACACTGAAGCTTTCTTT
cdr3_aa: CASSSGTGNTEAFF

d_call: NA
v_call: TRBV12-3/TRBV12-4
j_call: TRBJ1-1
clone_size: NA
cdr3_nt: TGTGCCAGCAGTTTATGGCAACAGCTAGAAGCTTTCTTT
cdr3_aa: CASSLWQQLEAFF

d_call: NA
v_call: TRBV2
j_call: TRBJ2-4
clone_size: NA
cdr3_nt: TGTGCCAGCAGTGAGGGACTAGCCAAAAACATTCAGTACTTC
cdr3_aa: CASSEGLAKNIQYF

d_call: NA
v_call: TRBV6-5
j_call: TRBJ1-1
clone_size: NA
cdr3_nt: TGTGCCGGAACAATTGGAGGAAACACTGAAGCTTTCTTT
cdr3_aa: CAGTIGGNTEAFF

d_call: TRBD1
v_call: TRBV11-2
j_call: TRBJ2-7
clone_size: NA
cdr3_nt: TGTGCCAGCAGCTTAGACTCGGACAGGGGGTACGAGCAGTACTTC
cdr3_aa: CASSLDSDRGYEQYF

d_call: TRBD1
v_call: TRBV4-3
j_call: TRBJ2-7
clone_size: NA
cdr3_nt: TGCGCCAGCAGCCAAGTAGTGACAGGGGACTACGAGCAGTACTTC
cdr3_aa: CASSQVVTGDYEQYF

d_call: TRBD2
v_call: TRBV5-1
j_call: TRBJ2-3
clone_size: once
cdr3_nt: TGCGCCAGCAGCTTGGGACTAGCGGGGGTCCAAGGTACGCAGTATTTT
cdr3_aa: CASSLGLAGVQGTQYF

d_call: TRBD1
v_call: TRBV2
j_call: TRBJ1-6
clone_size: NA
cdr3_nt: TGTGCCAGCAGGGGGACAGGGGGTCTTTCACCCCTCCACTTT
cdr3_aa: CASRGTGGLSPLHF

d_call: NA
v_call: TRBV30
j_call: TRBJ1-4
clone_size: NA
cdr3_nt: TGTGCCTGGAGTCTAGCGGGACATGAAAAACTGTTTTTT
cdr3_aa: CAWSLAGHEKLFF

d_call: TRBD1
v_call: TRBV5-4
j_call: TRBJ1-2
clone_size: NA
cdr3_nt: TGTGCCAGCAGCTCCGGGACAGACTCCTTCTATGGCTACACCTTC
cdr3_aa: CASSSGTDSFYGYTF

d_call: TRBD1
v_call: TRBV6-2/TRBV6-3
j_call: TRBJ2-1
clone_size: NA
cdr3_nt: TGTGCCAGCAGTTACTCGAGGGACAGGGTCCTTCTCTACAATGAGCAGTTCTTC
cdr3_aa: CASSYSRDRVLLYNEQFF

d_call: TRBD1
v_call: TRBV5-4
j_call: TRBJ1-4
clone_size: few
cdr3_nt: TGTGCCAGCACCCGGACAGGGGCAACTAATGAAAAACTGTTTTTT
cdr3_aa: CASTRTGATNEKLFF

d_call: NA
v_call: TRBV2
j_call: TRBJ1-2
clone_size: NA
cdr3_nt: TGTGCCAGCAGCGTCACCGGAGGGGATGGCTACACCTTC
cdr3_aa: CASSVTGGDGYTF